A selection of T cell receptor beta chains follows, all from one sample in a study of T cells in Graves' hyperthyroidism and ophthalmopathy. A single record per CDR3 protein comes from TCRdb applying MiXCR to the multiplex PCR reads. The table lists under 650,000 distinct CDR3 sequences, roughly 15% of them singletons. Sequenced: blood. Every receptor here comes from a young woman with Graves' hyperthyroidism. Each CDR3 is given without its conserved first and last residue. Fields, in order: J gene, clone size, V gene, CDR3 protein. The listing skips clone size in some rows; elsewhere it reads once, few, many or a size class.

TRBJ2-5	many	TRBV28	ASSFVTPQQETQY
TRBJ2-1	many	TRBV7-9	ASSASGRAYNEQF
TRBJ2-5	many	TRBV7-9	ASRAGRIIETQY
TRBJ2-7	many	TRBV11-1	ASSLSGQGDFEQY
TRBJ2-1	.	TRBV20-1	SARVGGGGRSSYNEQF
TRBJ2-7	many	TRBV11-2	ASSSPWTSLDEQY
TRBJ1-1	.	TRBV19	ASNPTGNLWAF
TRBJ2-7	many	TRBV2	ASRMTSPSGEQY
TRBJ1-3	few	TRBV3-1	ASSLGIRANTIY
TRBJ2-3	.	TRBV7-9	ASSNGTSGLTDTQY
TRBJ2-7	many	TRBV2	ASSASGNYEQY
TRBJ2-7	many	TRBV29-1	SVVGQSSSYEQY
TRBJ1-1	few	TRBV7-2	ASGYGLNTEAF
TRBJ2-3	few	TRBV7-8	ASTHIYTDTRY
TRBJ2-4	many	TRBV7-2	ASSLPTLAKNIQY
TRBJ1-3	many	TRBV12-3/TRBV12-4	ASSRQGGGNTIY
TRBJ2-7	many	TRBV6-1	ASSRTGVEQY
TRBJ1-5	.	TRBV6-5	ASSYKASNQPQH
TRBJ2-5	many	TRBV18	ASSPLSVGQETQY
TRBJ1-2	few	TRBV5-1	ASSPQRDYGYT
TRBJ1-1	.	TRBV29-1	SALDPNRRTEAF
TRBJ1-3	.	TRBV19	ASRGQYSGNTIY
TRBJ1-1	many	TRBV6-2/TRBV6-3	ASRSRDRFSDTEAF
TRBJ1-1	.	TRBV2	AISTGVNAEAF
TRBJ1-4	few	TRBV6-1	ASRQTGKREKLF
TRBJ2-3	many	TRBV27	ASRSLATKHTQY
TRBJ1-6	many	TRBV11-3	ASSLAAGSPNSPLH
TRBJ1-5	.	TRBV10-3	AISKPGQGLSQPQH
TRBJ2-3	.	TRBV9	ASSATTTDTQY
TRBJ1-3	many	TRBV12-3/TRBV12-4	ASSPLVGRTSGNTIY
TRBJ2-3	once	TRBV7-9	ASSLAGGDTRY
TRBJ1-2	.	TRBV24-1	ATSDFVATYT
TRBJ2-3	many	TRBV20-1	SAIYGTTDTQY
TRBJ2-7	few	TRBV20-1	SAEGRRWHEQY
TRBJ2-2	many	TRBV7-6	ASSLDLGGELF
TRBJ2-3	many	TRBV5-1	ASSLEHSGTDTQY
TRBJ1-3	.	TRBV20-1	SARTGSGNTIY
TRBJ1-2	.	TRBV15	ATSSWTAYGYT
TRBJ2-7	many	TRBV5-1	ASSSTGQFSYEQY
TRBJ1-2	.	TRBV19	ASSPGQDNYGYT
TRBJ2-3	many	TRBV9	ASSIAGSMFTDTQY
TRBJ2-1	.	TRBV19	ASSIDDRYNEQF
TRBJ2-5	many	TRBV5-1	ASSPVVAGEGETQY
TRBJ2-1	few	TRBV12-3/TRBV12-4	ASSPWTGGTSGSYNEQF
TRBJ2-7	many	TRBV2	ASSEVGQGAYEQY
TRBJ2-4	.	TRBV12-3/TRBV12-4	ASRGGQGAYIQY
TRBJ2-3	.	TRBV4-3	ANSQDRADTQY
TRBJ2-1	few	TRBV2	ATRQLAEQF